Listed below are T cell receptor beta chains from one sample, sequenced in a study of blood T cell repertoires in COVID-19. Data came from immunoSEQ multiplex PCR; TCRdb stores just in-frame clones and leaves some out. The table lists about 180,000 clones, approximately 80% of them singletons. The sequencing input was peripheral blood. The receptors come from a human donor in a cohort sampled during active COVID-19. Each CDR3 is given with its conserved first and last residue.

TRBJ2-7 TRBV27 CASSFGTGDYEQYF
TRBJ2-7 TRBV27 CASSYGTGGRSEQYF
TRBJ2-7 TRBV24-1 CATSFAGEQYF
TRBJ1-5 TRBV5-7 CASMGQKYSNQPQHF
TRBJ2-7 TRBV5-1 CASSLRGQGEAGVNEQYF
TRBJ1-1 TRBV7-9 CASSLGGPAEAFF
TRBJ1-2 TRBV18 CASSPSAGGGYGYTF
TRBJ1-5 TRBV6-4 CASTRQGQQNSNQPQHF
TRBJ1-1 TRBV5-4 CASSFRDRPGTEAFF
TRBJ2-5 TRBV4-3 CASSLGQGRETQYF
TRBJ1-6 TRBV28 CASTGRGGHLSPLHF
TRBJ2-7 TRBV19 CASRPGQGAFEQYF
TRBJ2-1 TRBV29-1 CSGGTSLYNEQFF
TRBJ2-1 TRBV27 CASSFLAGGYNEQFF
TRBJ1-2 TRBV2 CASGTGVGYTF
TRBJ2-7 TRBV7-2 CASSQSPSYEQYF
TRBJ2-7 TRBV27 CASSLSSGRASYEQYF
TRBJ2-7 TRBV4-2 CASSQGTGGSYEQYF
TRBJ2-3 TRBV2 CASSAGTSPTDTQYF
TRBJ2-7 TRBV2 CASNPDRAYEQYF
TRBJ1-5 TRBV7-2 CASSLTVRQPQHF
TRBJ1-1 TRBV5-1 CASSLIPEGTEAFF
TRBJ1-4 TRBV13 CASSRGATNEKLFF
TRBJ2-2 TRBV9 CASSVDAGVNTGELFF
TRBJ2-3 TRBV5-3 CARSWRDRGYTDTQYF
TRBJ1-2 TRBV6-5 CASSYSAVNYGYTF
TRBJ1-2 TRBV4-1 CASSQEGSYGYTF
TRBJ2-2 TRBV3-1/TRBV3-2 CASSPGASDTGELFF
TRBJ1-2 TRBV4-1 CASSPQGAEGYGYTF
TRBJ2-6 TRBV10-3 CAISEGQPGANVLTF
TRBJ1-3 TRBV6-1 CASSELGGTGNTIYF
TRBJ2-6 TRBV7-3 CASSLPPRLAGANVLTF
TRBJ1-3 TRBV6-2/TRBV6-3 CASSWGSYTSGNTIYF
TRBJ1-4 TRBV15 CATSRPGTGGLINEKLFF
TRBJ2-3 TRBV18 CASSPFAGGGTDTQYF
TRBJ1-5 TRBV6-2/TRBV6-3 CASSYDRGGGQPQHF
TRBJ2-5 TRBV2 CASSPTGVSQETQYF
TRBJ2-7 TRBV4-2 CASSQVKGGGADEQYF
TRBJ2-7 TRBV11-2 CASSPGTSYEQYF
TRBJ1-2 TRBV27 CASRLQGANGYTF
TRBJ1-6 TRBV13 CASSLRGVNSPLHF
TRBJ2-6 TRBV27 CASRGGGQYLSGANVLTF
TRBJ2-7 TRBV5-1 CASSLGTGSGGGTYEQYF
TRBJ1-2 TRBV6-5 CASSQNYGYTF
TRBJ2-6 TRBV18 CASSPSRSLSSGANVLTF
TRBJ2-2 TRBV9 CASSVEGGRVTGELFF
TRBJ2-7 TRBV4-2 CASSQGTGGSYEQYF
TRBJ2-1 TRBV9 CASSAGQGSYNEQFF
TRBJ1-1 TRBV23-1 CASRVGEGVNTEAFF
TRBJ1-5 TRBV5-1 CASSTGTGIGQPQHF
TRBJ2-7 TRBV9 CASSATGAEQYF
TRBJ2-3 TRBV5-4 CASSLGGLAGETQYF
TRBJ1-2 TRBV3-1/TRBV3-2 CASSPTGPNYGYTF
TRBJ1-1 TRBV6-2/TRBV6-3 CASSSAGAQNTEAFF